Reported below is one T cell receptor beta chain. Its target is unknown. The data were taken from a study of cytomegalovirus exposure and HLA in healthy donors. CDR3 length: 15 amino acids. Germline V CDR1 and CDR2: SGHTA, FQGNSA. V dropped 1 base and J dropped 2 bases, with 11 bases sitting between them. General observations from the study: The study listed 150 to 200 cytomegalovirus-associated TCR beta chains.

A multiplex PCR was run with 60 Vbeta primers and 13 Jbeta primers. Assay used: immunoSEQ multiplex PCR; TCRdb lists only in-frame clones, some missing. This table holds about 190,000 clones, 75% to 90% found once. This TCR came from a woman aged 50 to 60 in good health and CMV-seropositive. Sample: PBMCs. The V and J genes are TRBV7-2 and TRBJ1-2; a weak D match, TRBD1 (6 bases). CDR3 loop: CASSLGGGVNYGYTF. The CDR3 DNA reads TGTGCCAGCAGCTTAGGAGGGGGGGTCAACTATGGCTACACCTTC.